A selection of T cell receptor beta chains follows, all from one sample in a study of blood T cell repertoires in COVID-19. Sequencing used immunoSEQ multiplex PCR; TCRdb keeps in-frame clones, though not all of them. Among around 260,000 clones listed, about 81% were seen once. The material sequenced was PBMCs or T cells enriched from blood (not recorded which). These receptors were taken from a man between 25 and 39 years old with acute COVID-19. Each CDR3 is given with its conserved first and last residue. The D gene is left open where the match is weak. Clone size, where shown, is once, few, many, or a class for clones that have expanded.

clone size	D gene	CDR3 length	V gene	J gene	CDR3 protein	CDR3 DNA
.	TRBD1	14	TRBV19	TRBJ1-4	CASSPQGRLEKLFF	TGTGCCAGTAGCCCACAGGGGAGGCTTGAAAAACTGTTTTTT
once	.	17	TRBV11-3	TRBJ1-2	CASSLERWSRPWDGYTF	TGTGCCAGCAGCTTAGAGAGGTGGAGTAGACCCTGGGATGGCTACACCTTC
.	TRBD2	13	TRBV28	TRBJ2-3	CASRGGPADTQYF	TGTGCCAGCCGGGGGGGCCCCGCAGATACGCAGTATTTT
.	.	15	TRBV6-5	TRBJ2-1	CASSYSRGFRDEQFF	TGTGCCAGCAGTTACAGTAGGGGATTTCGGGATGAGCAGTTCTTC
.	.	12	TRBV9	TRBJ1-3	CASSVNSDTIYF	TGTGCCAGCAGCGTAAATAGCGACACCATATATTTT
.	TRBD1	15	TRBV6-5	TRBJ2-1	CASRTQGSSGNEQFF	TGTGCCAGCAGGACACAGGGGTCGAGTGGGAATGAGCAGTTCTTC
.	.	13	TRBV14	TRBJ1-4	CASSQIDSEKLFF	TGTGCCAGCAGCCAGATAGACAGTGAAAAACTGTTTTTT
.	TRBD1	16	TRBV11-2	TRBJ2-4	CASSLDLGTGKNIQYF	TGTGCCAGCAGCTTAGATCTGGGGACAGGCAAAAACATTCAGTACTTC
.	.	14	TRBV6-4	TRBJ2-3	CASSDSAAADTQYF	TGTGCCAGCAGTGACTCAGCAGCGGCAGATACGCAGTATTTT
.	TRBD1	14	TRBV2	TRBJ1-2	CASALPGQPYGYTF	TGTGCCAGCGCCCTACCGGGACAGCCCTATGGCTACACCTTC
.	TRBD1	12	TRBV2	TRBJ1-2	CASQTGGYGYTF	TGTGCCAGCCAGACAGGGGGTTATGGCTACACCTTC
.	TRBD1	17	TRBV24-1	TRBJ1-4	CATSDPTGGGTNEKLFF	TGTGCCACCAGTGACCCGACAGGGGGCGGCACTAATGAAAAACTGTTTTTT
.	TRBD1	14	TRBV3-1/TRBV3-2	TRBJ2-1	CASSKGAPVDEQFF	TGTGCCAGCAGCAAGGGGGCGCCGGTGGATGAGCAGTTCTTC
.	.	14	TRBV7-5	TRBJ1-6	CARSPGTGQSPLHF	TGTGCCAGAAGCCCCGGGACAGGGCAATCACCCCTCCACTTT
.	.	15	TRBV6-5	TRBJ1-2	CASSSFPVQNYGYTF	TGTGCCAGCAGTTCTTTCCCTGTCCAGAACTATGGCTACACCTTC
.	TRBD1	13	TRBV30	TRBJ1-6	CASTGVGDSPLHF	TGTGCCTCGACAGGGGTGGGCGATTCACCCCTCCACTTT
few	.	13	TRBV30	TRBJ1-2	CAWSRQANYGYTF	TGTGCCTGGAGTAGACAAGCTAACTATGGCTACACCTTC
.	.	14	TRBV18	TRBJ1-4	CASSPLLTGGELFF	TGTGCCAGCTCACCCCTCCTGACGGGCGGGGAACTGTTTTTT
.	TRBD1	15	TRBV3-1/TRBV3-2	TRBJ1-6	CASSQGTGGSSPLHF	TGTGCCAGCAGCCAAGGGACAGGGGGCAGTTCACCCCTCCACTTT
.	.	16	TRBV15	TRBJ2-1	CATRKGERSSYNEQFF	TGTGCCACCAGAAAGGGGGAGAGAAGCTCCTACAATGAGCAGTTCTTC
.	TRBD2	15	TRBV7-9	TRBJ2-1	CASRLELAADNEQFF	TGTGCCAGCAGATTAGAACTAGCGGCGGACAATGAGCAGTTCTTC
.	.	14	TRBV10-2	TRBJ2-5	CASSERAGRETQYF	TGCGCCAGCAGTGAGAGGGCGGGGAGAGAGACCCAGTACTTC
.	TRBD1	16	TRBV5-8	TRBJ1-2	CASSSGWDSLNYGYTF	TGTGCCAGCAGCTCCGGATGGGACAGCCTTAACTATGGCTACACCTTC
.	TRBD2	20	TRBV9	TRBJ2-1	CASSVDPRTSGRTWGNEQFF	TGTGCCAGCAGCGTTGACCCAAGGACTAGCGGGAGAACGTGGGGCAATGAGCAGTTCTTC
.	.	15	TRBV7-9	TRBJ1-5	CASSPTGISNQPQHF	TGTGCCAGCAGCCCGACAGGCATTAGCAATCAGCCCCAGCATTTT
.	.	15	TRBV24-1	TRBJ2-1	CATSDLGGASPEQFF	TGTGCCACCAGTGATTTAGGGGGAGCGTCCCCTGAGCAGTTCTTC
.	.	13	TRBV25-1	TRBJ1-4	CASSDRVGEKLFF	TGTGCCAGCAGTGACAGGGTCGGCGAAAAACTGTTTTTT